These T cell receptor beta chains were read from a single sample in a study of OX40 agonist ivuxolimab in advanced cancers. The assay was immunoSEQ multiplex PCR, and TCRdb's table has in-frame clones only and misses some. The sample holds about 60,000 clones, around 83% seen once. This specimen consisted of CD4+ or CD8+ T cells sorted from blood, obtained in a trial of the OX40 agonist ivuxolimab. These receptor sequences come from an adult with an advanced solid tumor such as melanoma, head and neck, liver or kidney cancer. Both conserved end residues are part of each CDR3. A D gene is named only where the DNA matches it firmly. A row's size may be missing; if present it is once, few, many or a size class.

-,TRBJ2-1,TRBV27,-,CASSSLHEQFF,TGTGCCAGCAGTTCCCTTCATGAGCAGTTCTTC
-,TRBJ1-4,TRBV9,-,CASSSLRVDEKLFF,TGTGCCAGCAGCTCCCTCCGGGTCGATGAAAAACTGTTTTTT
TRBD1,TRBJ1-6,TRBV10-3,-,CAIRPDRGTSPLHF,TGTGCCATCAGACCAGACAGGGGGACTTCACCCCTCCACTTT
-,TRBJ2-4,TRBV19,-,CASSLGMGAKNIQYF,TGTGCCAGTAGTCTAGGAATGGGAGCCAAAAACATTCAGTACTTC
-,TRBJ1-2,TRBV6-1,-,CASSESYNYGYTF,TGTGCCAGCAGTGAGAGTTATAACTATGGCTACACCTTC
TRBD2,TRBJ2-1,TRBV7-8,-,CASSWDLGLARNEQFF,TGTGCCAGCAGCTGGGATTTAGGACTAGCGCGGAATGAGCAGTTCTTC
TRBD1,TRBJ2-7,TRBV7-9,-,CASSLGQGLYF,TGTGCCAGCAGCCTGGGACAGGGTTTGTACTTC
TRBD2,TRBJ2-2,TRBV9,-,CASSAPSGGSNTGELFF,TGTGCCAGCAGCGCCCCTAGCGGGGGATCGAACACCGGGGAGCTGTTTTTT
-,TRBJ2-5,TRBV5-1,once,CASNADRGQETQYF,TGCGCCAGCAACGCGGACAGAGGCCAAGAGACCCAGTACTTC
-,TRBJ1-2,TRBV7-3,-,CASSPGPQNGYTF,TGTGCCAGCAGCCCGGGACCGCAAAATGGCTACACCTTC
-,TRBJ2-7,TRBV7-2,-,CASSQRTAYEQYF,TGTGCCAGCAGCCAGAGGACCGCTTACGAGCAGTACTTC
-,TRBJ2-1,TRBV18,-,CASSPQGGTYNEQFF,TGTGCCAGCTCACCACAGGGGGGCACCTACAATGAGCAGTTCTTC
-,TRBJ2-5,TRBV18,-,CASSRAETQYF,TGTGCCAGCTCTAGGGCGGAGACCCAGTACTTC